This TCR beta chain appears in the sequencing data of a study of OX40 agonist ivuxolimab in advanced cancers. Study as a whole: Cohort: 80% to 90% men, mean age about 60, aged about 20 to 85. Regarding the study as a whole: On average, CD8+ T cells had more expanded clones than CD4+.

Notes on this clone: Antigen unknown.

CDR1 SGHNT and CDR2 YENEEA come from the germline V gene. The CDR3 runs 12 residues. The ends were cut back, 4 bases at V and 9 bases at J, with 10 bases in the middle. Libraries were prepared by immunoSEQ multiplex PCR; TCRdb keeps only in-frame clonotypes and omits some of them. This table has tens of thousands of clones, 78% appearing once. The chain couples TRBV11-3 to TRBJ2-1; TRBD2 is a possible D gene (5 bases). The source of this sequence is an adult with an advanced solid tumor such as melanoma, head and neck, liver or kidney cancer. The sequences come from CD4+ or CD8+ T cells sorted from blood, collected in a trial of the OX40 agonist ivuxolimab. This CDR3 reads CASSSRASEQFF. The CDR3 DNA is TGTGCCAGCAGCTCGAGGGCCAGTGAGCAGTTCTTC.